This is a list of T cell receptor beta chains from one sample in a study of identical twins. TCRdb reanalysed the 5' RACE reads using MiXCR and keeps one entry per CDR3 protein. The table records around 1.7 million distinct CDR3 sequences, about 32% of them present only once. The specimen was cord blood. The source of these receptors is a newborn girl in good health. CDR3s include the opening cysteine and the closing phenylalanine or tryptophan. D genes are given only for firm matches. Some rows mark clone size as missing; the rest say once, few, many or name a class of expanded clone.

CDR3: CASSLEASGVSNIQYF
DNA: TGCGCCAGCAGCTTGGAGGCAAGCGGAGTTTCAAACATTCAGTACTTC
length: 16
D: -
size: -
V: TRBV5-1
J: TRBJ2-4

CDR3: CASSFSSGGYQETQYF
DNA: TGCGCCAGCAGCTTTTCCAGCGGGGGTTACCAAGAGACCCAGTACTTC
length: 16
D: TRBD2
size: few
V: TRBV5-1
J: TRBJ2-5

CDR3: CATSEGQGADTQYF
DNA: TGTGCCACCAGTGAGGGACAGGGCGCAGATACGCAGTATTTT
length: 14
D: TRBD1
size: -
V: TRBV24-1
J: TRBJ2-3

CDR3: CASSWMATSYEQYF
DNA: TGTGCCAGCAGCTGGATGGCGACCTCCTACGAGCAGTACTTC
length: 14
D: -
size: -
V: TRBV11-2
J: TRBJ2-7

CDR3: CSASVGPITEAFF
DNA: TGCAGTGCTAGCGTAGGGCCTATCACTGAAGCTTTCTTT
length: 13
D: -
size: once
V: TRBV20-1
J: TRBJ1-1

CDR3: CASSQGQGDEQFF
DNA: TGTGCCAGCAGCCAAGGCCAGGGCGATGAGCAGTTCTTC
length: 13
D: -
size: many
V: TRBV14
J: TRBJ2-1

CDR3: CASSQGEANTGELFF
DNA: TGTGCCAGCAGCCAAGGGGAGGCGAACACCGGGGAGCTGTTTTTT
length: 15
D: -
size: -
V: TRBV4-2
J: TRBJ2-2

CDR3: CASSEQGALTGELFF
DNA: TGTGCCAGCAGTGAACAGGGGGCTCTCACCGGGGAGCTGTTTTTT
length: 15
D: TRBD1
size: -
V: TRBV25-1
J: TRBJ2-2

CDR3: CASREGSNQPQHF
DNA: TGCGCCAGCAGGGAGGGAAGCAATCAGCCCCAGCATTTT
length: 13
D: -
size: few
V: TRBV7-9
J: TRBJ1-5

CDR3: CASSQAHRKQPQHF
DNA: TGTGCCAGCAGCCAAGCACACAGAAAGCAGCCCCAGCATTTT
length: 14
D: -
size: -
V: TRBV3-1
J: TRBJ1-5

CDR3: CASISDSGNMNEQFF
DNA: TGTGCCAGCATTTCTGATAGCGGGAATATGAATGAGCAGTTCTTC
length: 15
D: TRBD2
size: many
V: TRBV6-2/TRBV6-3
J: TRBJ2-1

CDR3: CASSRRLNWTSGLGEQFF
DNA: TGTGCCAGCAGCCGTAGGCTGAACTGGACTAGCGGGCTTGGTGAGCAGTTCTTC
length: 18
D: TRBD2
size: -
V: TRBV7-9
J: TRBJ2-1

CDR3: CASSLSLRPSWDTQYF
DNA: TGTGCCAGCAGTTTATCCCTCCGACCCAGTTGGGATACGCAGTATTTT
length: 16
D: -
size: -
V: TRBV27
J: TRBJ2-3

CDR3: CASGLSQGGLMYSNTGELFF
DNA: TGTGCTAGTGGTTTGAGTCAAGGAGGATTAATGTACTCGAACACCGGGGAGCTGTTTTTT
length: 20
D: -
size: -
V: TRBV12-5
J: TRBJ2-2

CDR3: CSARTFSYNEQFF
DNA: TGCAGTGCGAGGACTTTCTCCTACAATGAGCAGTTCTTC
length: 13
D: -
size: -
V: TRBV20-1
J: TRBJ2-1

CDR3: CASSIVAGLGNQPQHF
DNA: TGTGCCAGTAGTATAGTGGCAGGCCTGGGCAATCAGCCCCAGCATTTT
length: 16
D: -
size: few
V: TRBV19
J: TRBJ1-5

CDR3: CASSLSWDNSETQYF
DNA: TGTGCCAGCAGTTTATCGTGGGACAACTCGGAGACCCAGTACTTC
length: 15
D: -
size: -
V: TRBV27
J: TRBJ2-5

CDR3: CSAILGRETQYF
DNA: TGCAGCGCCATACTAGGCCGAGAGACCCAGTACTTC
length: 12
D: -
size: -
V: TRBV29-1
J: TRBJ2-5

CDR3: CASSLHDSGAGGEQYF
DNA: TGCGCCAGCAGCTTACATGACAGTGGGGCCGGAGGGGAGCAGTACTTC
length: 16
D: -
size: -
V: TRBV5-1
J: TRBJ2-7

CDR3: CASSQDYRASGSNEQFF
DNA: TGTGCCAGCAGCCAAGACTACAGGGCTAGCGGGAGCAATGAGCAGTTCTTC
length: 17
D: TRBD2
size: -
V: TRBV3-1
J: TRBJ2-1

CDR3: CSVEQGRGTEALF
DNA: TGCAGCGTGGAACAGGGGAGGGGCACTGAAGCTTTGTTT
length: 13
D: TRBD1
size: -
V: TRBV29-1
J: TRBJ1-1

CDR3: CASSIALSYEQYF
DNA: TGTGCCAGCAGCATAGCCCTTTCCTACGAGCAGTACTTC
length: 13
D: -
size: -
V: TRBV11-2
J: TRBJ2-7

CDR3: CASGVNYGYTF
DNA: TGTGCCAGCGGGGTTAACTATGGCTACACCTTC
length: 11
D: -
size: few
V: TRBV6-6
J: TRBJ1-2

CDR3: CASSQGRVETQYF
DNA: TGCGCCAGCAGCCAAGGTCGGGTGGAGACCCAGTACTTC
length: 13
D: -
size: few
V: TRBV4-1
J: TRBJ2-5

CDR3: CASSEIGGGDEQFF
DNA: TGTGCCAGCAGTGAAATTGGGGGGGGGGATGAGCAGTTCTTC
length: 14
D: TRBD2
size: -
V: TRBV6-1
J: TRBJ2-1

CDR3: CASKGQDGYTF
DNA: TGTGCCAGCAAAGGACAGGATGGCTACACCTTC
length: 11
D: TRBD1
size: -
V: TRBV6-1
J: TRBJ1-2

CDR3: CASSLSRGRSSYNEQFF
DNA: TGTGCCAGCAGCTTAAGTAGGGGGCGAAGCTCCTACAATGAGCAGTTCTTC
length: 17
D: TRBD1
size: few
V: TRBV7-9
J: TRBJ2-1

CDR3: CASSLGLAGEHTQYF
DNA: TGTGCCAGCAGTTTAGGACTAGCGGGGGAACATACGCAGTATTTT
length: 15
D: TRBD2
size: few
V: TRBV12-3/TRBV12-4
J: TRBJ2-3

CDR3: CSATRATYEQYF
DNA: TGCAGTGCTACTAGGGCCACCTACGAGCAGTACTTC
length: 12
D: -
size: -
V: TRBV20-1
J: TRBJ2-7

CDR3: CSARGNNYGYTF
DNA: TGCAGTGCTAGGGGGAATAACTATGGCTACACCTTC
length: 12
D: -
size: -
V: TRBV20-1
J: TRBJ1-2

CDR3: CSAGGGLAKNEQYF
DNA: TGCAGTGCTGGGGGGGGACTAGCCAAAAACGAGCAGTACTTC
length: 14
D: TRBD2
size: -
V: TRBV20-1
J: TRBJ2-7

CDR3: CASSQDYRGSYEQYF
DNA: TGCGCCAGCAGCCAAGATTACAGGGGGTCCTACGAGCAGTACTTC
length: 15
D: TRBD1
size: few
V: TRBV4-1
J: TRBJ2-7

CDR3: CASESGQAYQPQHF
DNA: TGCGCCAGCGAGTCGGGACAGGCTTATCAGCCCCAGCATTTT
length: 14
D: TRBD1
size: few
V: TRBV5-1
J: TRBJ1-5

CDR3: CSAPLRGGSDTQYF
DNA: TGCAGTGCGCCCCTGCGGGGGGGCTCAGATACGCAGTATTTT
length: 14
D: TRBD2
size: few
V: TRBV20-1
J: TRBJ2-3

CDR3: CASSLAILAGEIGEQFF
DNA: TGTGCCAGCAGCTTAGCTATACTAGCGGGAGAAATAGGTGAGCAGTTCTTC
length: 17
D: TRBD2
size: few
V: TRBV11-2
J: TRBJ2-1

CDR3: CATSDRTFTDTQYF
DNA: TGTGCCACCAGTGACAGGACATTCACAGATACGCAGTATTTT
length: 14
D: -
size: few
V: TRBV24-1
J: TRBJ2-3

CDR3: CSALRGHGNQPQHF
DNA: TGCAGTGCCCTCCGGGGCCACGGCAATCAGCCCCAGCATTTT
length: 14
D: -
size: few
V: TRBV20-1
J: TRBJ1-5